This TCR beta chain was documented in a study of blood T cells in healthy people across ages. V lost 4 bases, J lost 4 bases, and 14 bases lay in between. In germline, CDR1 is SEHNR, CDR2 FQNEAQ (reference sequence). The CDR3 covers 15 residues. Next came a second PCR, run for about 7 to 12 cycles, which used a sample-barcoded 5' primer along with a J-beta primer mix. Tagging of each cDNA molecule was performed by a template-switch adaptor with 12 random nucleotides. Paired-end reads containing CDR3 totaled no fewer than 2.5 million for each sample. TCRdb recomputed calls from the 5' RACE reads with MiXCR, one row per CDR3 protein. The table has hundreds of thousands of distinct CDR3 sequences, 55% to 75% seen once.

This chain joins TRBV7-9 and TRBJ2-1; the D gene could be TRBD1 or TRBD2 (6 bases each). This receptor was taken from a man aged 25 to 40 in good health. The sequenced sample was blood. The CDR3 nucleotides read TGTGCCAGCAGCTCCCCCGGGGGCCTATACAATGAGCAGTTCTTC. Protein product: CASSSPGGLYNEQFF.